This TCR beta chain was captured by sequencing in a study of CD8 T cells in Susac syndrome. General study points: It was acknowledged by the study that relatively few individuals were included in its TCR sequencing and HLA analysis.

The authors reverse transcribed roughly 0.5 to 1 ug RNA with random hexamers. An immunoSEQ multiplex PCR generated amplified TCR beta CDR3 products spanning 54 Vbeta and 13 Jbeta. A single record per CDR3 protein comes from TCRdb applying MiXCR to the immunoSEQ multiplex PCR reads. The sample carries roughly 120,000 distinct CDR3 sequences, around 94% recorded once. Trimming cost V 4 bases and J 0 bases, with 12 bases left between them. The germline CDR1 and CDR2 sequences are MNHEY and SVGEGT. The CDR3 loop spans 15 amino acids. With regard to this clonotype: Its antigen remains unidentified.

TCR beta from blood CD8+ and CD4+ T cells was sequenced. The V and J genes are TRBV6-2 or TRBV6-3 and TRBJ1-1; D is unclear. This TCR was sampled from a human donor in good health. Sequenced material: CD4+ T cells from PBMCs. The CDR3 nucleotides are TGTGCCAGCAGTTCCCTAATCCGGCTGAACACTGAAGCTTTCTTT. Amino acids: CASSSLIRLNTEAFF.